Listed here are 20 T cell receptor beta chains from one sample, sequenced in a study of shared clonotypes between healthy human individuals. TCRdb's table, derived via immunoSEQ multiplex PCR, lists solely in-frame clones and lacks some. This sample has nearly 2 million clones, with about 95% found just once. Naive CD8 populations comprised CD45RO-negative cells positively selected for CCR7, excluding terminally differentiated effector memory CD45RA+ cells. The specimen sequenced was naive CD8+ T cells sorted from blood. These receptors were collected from a man between 18 and 29 years old in good health.

The chain is built from TRBV10-3 and TRBJ1-2, with D possibly TRBD1 on 5 matching bases. CDR3 length: 12 amino acids. Germline-derived CDR1 and CDR2 are ENHRY and SYGVKD. The V end lost 7 bases, the J end lost 5 bases, and 11 bases lay between the germline ends. The CDR3 DNA reads as TGTGCCATCACCGGGGACGGATATGGCTACACCTTC. Amino acids: CAITGDGYGYTF.

Concerning this clone: The same CDR3 arises from other DNA sequences in this sample as well. The chain uses TRBV11-2 and TRBJ2-7; 8 bases are a match to TRBD2. J was trimmed by 3 bases and V by 1 base; bases with no gene match: 5. The V gene's germline CDR1 is SGHAT and CDR2 FQNNGV. CDR3 length: 15 residues. CDR3 sequence (DNA): TGTGCCAGCAGCTTAGCGGCGGGGGGTCTCTACGAGCAGTACTTC. It yields the protein CASSLAAGGLYEQYF.

This clone was detected once. CDR3: CASSGLAGTYEQYF. The DNA for the CDR3 is TGTGCCAGCAGTGGACTAGCGGGAACCTACGAGCAGTACTTC. The rearrangement joins TRBV6-5 to TRBJ2-7; 12 bases are shared with TRBD2. Germline V gene lookup returns CDR1 MNHEY and CDR2 SVGAGI. The trim removed 5 bases at V and 2 bases at J, leaving 1 base unmatched. This CDR3 comprises 14 residues.

In this sample, this clone turned up once. This chain joins TRBV25-1 and TRBJ1-4; D is ambiguous. Trimming removed 3 bases from V and 10 bases from J, with 12 bases in between. The CDR3 spans 13 residues. CDR1 is MGHDK and CDR2 is SYGVNS in the germline V gene. CDR3 sequence: CASSESGDLKLFF. DNA for the CDR3: TGTGCCAGCAGTGAGTCCGGGGATTTAAAACTGTTTTTT.

The chain has TRBV6-5 and TRBJ1-3; possibly TRBD1 for D (5 bases). V was trimmed by 4 bases and J by 8 bases, leaving 15 bases between them. Germline V gene lookup returns CDR1 MNHEY and CDR2 SVGAGI. This CDR3 spans 14 amino acids. DNA of the CDR3: TGTGCCAGCAGTTTCCGGGAGGGGCGCTACACCATATATTTT. It translates to CASSFREGRYTIYF.

The chain joins TRBV11-1 to TRBJ2-5, with 14 positions matching TRBD2. Germline V lookup: CDR1 SGHAT, CDR2 FQDESV (reference sequence). Losses at the gene ends were 4 bases for V and 1 base for J; bases not matched to a gene: 2. This CDR3 is built from 16 residues. Here the CDR3 DNA reads TGTGCCAGCAGCTGGGGGACTAGCGGGAGCCAAGAGACCCAGTACTTC. Its translation: CASSWGTSGSQETQYF. The full variable domain, rest sourced from reference TRBV11-1 and TRBJ2-5, is EAEVAQSPRYKITEKSQAVAFWCDPISGHATLYWYRQILGQGPELLVQFQDESVVDDSQLPKDRFSAERLKGVDSTLKIQPAELGDSAMYLCASSWGTSGSQETQYFGPGTRLLVL.

The genes are TRBV5-4 and TRBJ2-7, with TRBD1 matching 7 bases. CDR3 length: 18 residues. Germline trimming cut 0 bases from V and 0 bases from J; bases unmatched to any gene: 12. CDR1 is SGHNT, CDR2 YYREEE, per germline (reference sequence). CDR3 sequence (DNA): TGTGCCAGCAGCTTGGACCCCGGGACAGTTATCAGCTCCTACGAGCAGTACTTC. Translation gives CASSLDPGTVISSYEQYF.

This chain uses TRBV25-1 with TRBJ1-5, with a weak D call TRBD1 (6 bases). V lost 4 bases to trimming and J lost 3 bases, with 10 bases between them. This CDR3 is 14 amino acids long. CDR1 and CDR2 (germline): MGHDK, SYGVNS. For the CDR3, the DNA is TGTGCCAGCAGTGGATGGACAGACAATCAGCCCCAGCATTTT. It is translated as CASSGWTDNQPQHF.

The V gene is TRBV7-9, the J gene TRBJ1-1, with 7 bases lining up with TRBD1. This CDR3 has 15 residues. Germline CDR1 is SEHNR and CDR2 is FQNEAQ (reference sequence). Germline trimming cut 5 bases from V and 1 base from J; bases unmatched to any gene: 7. The CDR3: CASSPQTGQNTEAFF. CDR3 bases: TGTGCCAGCAGCCCTCAGACAGGGCAGAACACTGAAGCTTTCTTT.

V is TRBV9 and J is TRBJ1-2; no clear D gene. Germline CDR1 SGDLS, CDR2 YYNGEE. Trimming took off 0 bases at V and 7 bases at J, with 16 bases between the two ends. The CDR3 totals 15 residues. CDR3 sequence: CASSVATTLALGYTF. The CDR3 DNA reads TGTGCCAGCAGCGTAGCTACGACACTTGCGCTTGGCTACACCTTC.

The chain has TRBV6-5 and TRBJ2-5, with 7 bases lining up with TRBD1. CDR1 and CDR2 (germline): MNHEY, SVGAGI. J was trimmed by 4 bases and V by 2 bases; bases with no gene match: 4. The CDR3 sequence is 14 residues long. The CDR3 sequence: CASSYQQGTETQYF. The CDR3 coding sequence is TGTGCCAGCAGTTACCAACAGGGGACAGAGACCCAGTACTTC.

The count of this clone is one. V usage is TRBV5-5 and J usage is TRBJ2-2; 8 bases agree with TRBD2. Looked up from germline, CDR1 is SGHKS and CDR2 is YYEKEE (reference sequence). V trimming: 5 bases; J trimming: 6 bases; junction bases outside the gene matches: 9. CDR3 length: 15 amino acids. CDR3 bases: TGTGCCAGCAGGCCGGGAGCGGGAGACGCCGGGGAGCTGTTTTTT. Its translation is CASRPGAGDAGELFF.

This clone was found once. The gene calls are TRBV4-1 and TRBJ1-1; D gene unclear. The CDR3 totals 14 residues. Per germline, CDR1 MGHRA and CDR2 YSYEKL. Trimming removed 1 base from V and 1 base from J, with 7 bases in between. CDR3 DNA: TGCGCCAGCAGCCAAGTTCCGGGGAACACTGAAGCTTTCTTT. Translating gives CASSQVPGNTEAFF.

Points on this clone: The sample has other DNA sequences that encode this CDR3 too. This rearrangement joins TRBV27 to TRBJ1-1, with D perhaps matching TRBD1 (5 bases). This CDR3 contains 13 residues. Per the germline V gene, CDR1 is MNHEY and CDR2 is SMNVEV (reference sequence). V was shortened by 2 bases and J by 2 bases, with 6 bases between the two germline ends. The CDR3 bases are TGTGCCAGCAGTTTAGACAGCAACACTGAAGCTTTCTTT. Translation: CASSLDSNTEAFF.

The chain recombines TRBV9 with TRBJ2-6; the D gene is possibly TRBD2 (5 bases). V was clipped by 4 bases and J by 0 bases, with 11 bases between them. Germline values: CDR1 SGDLS, CDR2 YYNGEE. This CDR3 is 16 amino acids long. The CDR3 nucleotides are TGTGCCAGCAGCATAGACGGACTCTCTGGGGCCAACGTCCTGACTTTC. Protein product: CASSIDGLSGANVLTF.

J is TRBJ1-1 and V is TRBV7-9; D may be TRBD1 (6 bases). CDR1 SEHNR and CDR2 FQNEAQ come from the germline V gene (reference sequence). CDR3 length: 14 amino acids. Trimming stripped 4 bases from V and 4 bases from J, with 13 bases between. CDR3 nucleotide sequence: TGTGCCAGCAGCTCCCCAGGGGCCCCCACTGAAGCTTTCTTT. This gives the protein CASSSPGAPTEAFF.

This sequence joins TRBV30 and TRBJ1-1; D not resolved. The CDR3 spans 13 residues. The V end was cut by 4 bases, the J end by 5 bases, with 14 bases between. Germline CDR1 GTSNPN, CDR2 SVGIG (reference sequence). The CDR3 sequence: CAWILIRKTEAFF. CDR3 DNA: TGTGCCTGGATACTTATTAGGAAAACTGAAGCTTTCTTT.

This clone was counted only a few times. V and J are TRBV2 and TRBJ2-7, with 9 bases identical to TRBD2. The CDR3 has 15 amino acids. Trimming cost V 11 bases and J 0 bases; bases outside gene matches: 11. Germline V gene sequence: CDR1 SNHLY, CDR2 FYNNEI. As DNA, the CDR3 is TGTGCCCAGCAACGTCCTAGCGGGGCCTCCTACGAGCAGTACTTC. Protein sequence: CAQQRPSGASYEQYF.

CDR3 residues: CASNRGQPDTQYF. DNA of the CDR3: TGTGCCAGCAACCGGGGCCAGCCAGATACGCAGTATTTT. V and J are TRBV7-2 and TRBJ2-3, with D perhaps being TRBD1 or TRBD2 (5 bases each). Trimming removed 7 bases at V and 4 bases at J, with 12 bases between. The germline V gene encodes CDR1 SGHTA and CDR2 FQGNSA. This CDR3 region has 13 residues.

To note about this clone: This same CDR3 is encoded by further DNA sequences in the sample. The chain recombines TRBV5-4 with TRBJ2-3, with 11 bases matching TRBD1. Looked up from germline, CDR1 is SGHNT and CDR2 is YYREEE (reference sequence). The V gene end was trimmed by 4 bases and the J gene end by 4 bases; junction bases not matched to a gene: 5. CDR3 length: 15 residues. The CDR3, as DNA: TGTGCCAGCAGCCCGGGACAGGGGGGCGCAGATACGCAGTATTTT. This encodes CASSPGQGGADTQYF. Together with reference TRBV5-4 and TRBJ2-3, the CDR3 gives the full variable domain: ETGVTQSPTHLIKTRGQQVTLRCSSQSGHNTVSWYQQALGQGPQFIFQYYREEENGRGNFPPRFSGLQFPNYSSELNVNALELDDSALYLCASSPGQGGADTQYFGPGTRLTVL.